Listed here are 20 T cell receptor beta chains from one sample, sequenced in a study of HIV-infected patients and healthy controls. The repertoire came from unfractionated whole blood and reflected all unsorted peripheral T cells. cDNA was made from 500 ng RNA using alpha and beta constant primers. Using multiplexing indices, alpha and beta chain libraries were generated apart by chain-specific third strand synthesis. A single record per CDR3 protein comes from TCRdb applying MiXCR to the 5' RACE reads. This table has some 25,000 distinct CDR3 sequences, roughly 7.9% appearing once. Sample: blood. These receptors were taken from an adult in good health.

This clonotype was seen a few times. DNA for the CDR3: TGTGCCAGCAGCCAGGCCGGGACAGGGGGCTTGGAGCTGTTTTTT. Residues: CASSQAGTGGLELFF. The chain has TRBV3-1 and TRBJ2-2; 12 bases align to TRBD1. V dropped 3 bases and J dropped 10; count of bases not matched to a gene: 6. CDR1 is LGHDT and CDR2 is YNNKEL in the germline V gene (reference sequence). This CDR3 spans 15 amino acids.

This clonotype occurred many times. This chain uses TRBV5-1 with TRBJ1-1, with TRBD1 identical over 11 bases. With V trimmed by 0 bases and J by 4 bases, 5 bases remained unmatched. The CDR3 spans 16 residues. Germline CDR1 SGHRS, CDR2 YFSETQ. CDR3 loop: CASSLGTGGFGTEAFF. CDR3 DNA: TGCGCCAGCAGCTTGGGGACAGGGGGCTTTGGCACTGAAGCTTTCTTT.

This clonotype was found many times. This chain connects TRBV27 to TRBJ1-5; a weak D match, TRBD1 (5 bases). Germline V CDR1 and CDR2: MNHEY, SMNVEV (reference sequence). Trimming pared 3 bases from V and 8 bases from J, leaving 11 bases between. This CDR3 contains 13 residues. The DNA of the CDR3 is TGTGCCAGCAGTTTGACAGTCTGGGAGCCCCAGCATTTT. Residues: CASSLTVWEPQHF.

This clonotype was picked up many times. CDR3 sequence: CASSLRAGGGRPQHF. The CDR3 DNA follows: TGTGCCAGCAGTTTAAGGGCGGGGGGGGGACGGCCCCAGCATTTT. The chain links TRBV27 to TRBJ1-5, with D tentatively TRBD1 (5 bases). The CDR3 covers 15 residues. V was trimmed by 2 bases and J by 9 bases, leaving 17 bases between them. Looked up from germline, CDR1 is MNHEY and CDR2 is SMNVEV (reference sequence).

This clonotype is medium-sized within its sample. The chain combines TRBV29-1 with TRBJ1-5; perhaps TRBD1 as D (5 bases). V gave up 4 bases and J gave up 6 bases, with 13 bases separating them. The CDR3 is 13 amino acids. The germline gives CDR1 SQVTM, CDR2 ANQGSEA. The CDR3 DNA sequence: TGCAGCGTTGGGGCAGGGATTGGTCAGCCCCAGCATTTT. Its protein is CSVGAGIGQPQHF.

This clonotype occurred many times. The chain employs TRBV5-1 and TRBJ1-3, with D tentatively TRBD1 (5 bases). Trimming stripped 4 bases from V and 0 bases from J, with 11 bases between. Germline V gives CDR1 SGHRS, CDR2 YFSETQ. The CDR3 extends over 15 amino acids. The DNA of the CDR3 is TGCGCCAGCAGCCCAGACAGTTACTCTGGAAACACCATATATTTT. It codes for CASSPDSYSGNTIYF.

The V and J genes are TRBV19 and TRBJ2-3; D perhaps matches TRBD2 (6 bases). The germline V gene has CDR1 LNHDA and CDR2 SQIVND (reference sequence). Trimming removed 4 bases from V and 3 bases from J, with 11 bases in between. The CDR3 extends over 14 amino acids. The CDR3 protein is CASSTGLKTDTQYF. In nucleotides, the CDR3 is TGTGCCAGTAGTACCGGACTAAAAACAGATACGCAGTATTTT.

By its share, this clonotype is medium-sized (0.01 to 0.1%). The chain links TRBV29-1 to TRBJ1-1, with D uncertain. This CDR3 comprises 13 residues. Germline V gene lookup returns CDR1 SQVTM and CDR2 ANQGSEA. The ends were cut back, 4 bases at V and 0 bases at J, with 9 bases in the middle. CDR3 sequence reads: CSVVEGLNTEAFF. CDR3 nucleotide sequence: TGCAGCGTTGTTGAGGGATTGAACACTGAAGCTTTCTTT.

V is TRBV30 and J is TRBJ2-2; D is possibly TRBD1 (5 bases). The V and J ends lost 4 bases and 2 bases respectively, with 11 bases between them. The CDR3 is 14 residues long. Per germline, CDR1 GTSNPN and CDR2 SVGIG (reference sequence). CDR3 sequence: CAWNRQRNTGELFF. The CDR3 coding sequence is TGTGCCTGGAACCGACAGAGAAACACCGGGGAGCTGTTTTTT.

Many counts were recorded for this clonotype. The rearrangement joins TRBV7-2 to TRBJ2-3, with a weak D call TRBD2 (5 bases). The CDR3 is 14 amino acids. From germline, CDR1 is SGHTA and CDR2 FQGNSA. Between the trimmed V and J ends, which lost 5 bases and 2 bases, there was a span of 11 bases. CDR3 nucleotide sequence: TGTGCCAGCAGCCCCGGGCTAGCCACAGATACGCAGTATTTT. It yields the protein CASSPGLATDTQYF. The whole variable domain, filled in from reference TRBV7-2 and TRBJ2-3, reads GAGVSQSPSNKVTEKGKDVELRCDPISGHTALYWYRQSLGQGLEFLIYFQGNSAPDKSGLPSDRFSAERTGGSVSTLTIQRTQQEDSAVYLCASSPGLATDTQYFGPGTRLTVL.

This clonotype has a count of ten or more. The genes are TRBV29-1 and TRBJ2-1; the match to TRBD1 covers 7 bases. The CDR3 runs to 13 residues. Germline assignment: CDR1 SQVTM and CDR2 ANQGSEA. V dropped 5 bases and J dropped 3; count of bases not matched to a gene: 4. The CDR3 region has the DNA TGCAGCGTTTCCGGACAGGACTACAATGAGCAGTTCTTC. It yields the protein CSVSGQDYNEQFF.

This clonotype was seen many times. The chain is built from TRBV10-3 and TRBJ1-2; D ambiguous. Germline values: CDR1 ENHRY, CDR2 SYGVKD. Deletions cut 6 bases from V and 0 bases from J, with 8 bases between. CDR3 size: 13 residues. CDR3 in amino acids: CAISAQTNYGYTF. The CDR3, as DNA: TGTGCCATCAGCGCCCAAACTAACTATGGCTACACCTTC.

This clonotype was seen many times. The CDR3 is CASSTRESGSYNEQFF. The DNA of the CDR3 is TGTGCCAGCAGTACCAGGGAGTCCGGCTCCTACAATGAGCAGTTCTTC. This rearrangement joins TRBV12-3 or TRBV12-4 to TRBJ2-1, with D perhaps matching TRBD1 or TRBD2 (5 bases each). The CDR3 sequence is 16 residues long. V gave up 5 bases and J gave up 0 bases, with 14 bases separating them.

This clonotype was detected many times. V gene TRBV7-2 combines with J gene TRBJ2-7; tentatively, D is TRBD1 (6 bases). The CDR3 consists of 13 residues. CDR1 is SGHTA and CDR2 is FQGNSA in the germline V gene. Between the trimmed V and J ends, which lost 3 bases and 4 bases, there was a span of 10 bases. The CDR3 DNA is TGTGCCAGCAGCTTCCTTCAGGGGTACGAGCAGTACTTC. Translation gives CASSFLQGYEQYF.

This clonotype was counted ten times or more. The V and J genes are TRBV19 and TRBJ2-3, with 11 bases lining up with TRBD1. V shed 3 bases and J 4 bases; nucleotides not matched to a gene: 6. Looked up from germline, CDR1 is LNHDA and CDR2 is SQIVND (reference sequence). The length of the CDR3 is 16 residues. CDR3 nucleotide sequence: TGTGCCAGTAGTATCCCACCGGGACAGGGGGCAGATACGCAGTATTTT. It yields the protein CASSIPPGQGADTQYF. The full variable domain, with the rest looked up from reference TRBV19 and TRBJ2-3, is DGGITQSPKYLFRKEGQNVTLSCEQNLNHDAMYWYRQDPGQGLRLIYYSQIVNDFQKGDIAEGYSVSREKKESFPLTVTSAQKNPTAFYLCASSIPPGQGADTQYFGPGTRLTVL.

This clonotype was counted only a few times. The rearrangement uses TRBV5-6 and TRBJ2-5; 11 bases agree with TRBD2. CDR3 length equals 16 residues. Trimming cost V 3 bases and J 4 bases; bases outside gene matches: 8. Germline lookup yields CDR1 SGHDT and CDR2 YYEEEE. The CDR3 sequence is CASSSIAGGFSETQYF. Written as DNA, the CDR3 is TGTGCCAGCAGCTCGATAGCGGGGGGGTTTTCAGAGACCCAGTACTTC.

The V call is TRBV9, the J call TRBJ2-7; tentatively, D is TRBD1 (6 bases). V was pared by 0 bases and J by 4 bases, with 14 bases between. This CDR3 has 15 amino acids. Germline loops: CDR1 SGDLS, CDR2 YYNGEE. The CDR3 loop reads CASSVAGADAYEQYF. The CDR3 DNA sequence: TGTGCCAGCAGCGTAGCAGGGGCGGACGCGTACGAGCAGTACTTC.

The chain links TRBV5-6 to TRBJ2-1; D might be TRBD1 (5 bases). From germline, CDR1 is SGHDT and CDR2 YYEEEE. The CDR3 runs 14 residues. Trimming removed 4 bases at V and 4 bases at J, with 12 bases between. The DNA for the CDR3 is TGTGCCAGCAGCCCAGACAGTCCTTACAATGAGCAGTTCTTC. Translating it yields CASSPDSPYNEQFF. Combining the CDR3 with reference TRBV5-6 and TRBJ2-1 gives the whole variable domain DAGVTQSPTHLIKTRGQQVTLRCSPKSGHDTVSWYQQALGQGPQFIFQYYEEEERQRGNFPDRFSGHQFPNYSSELNVNALLLGDSALYLCASSPDSPYNEQFFGPGTRLTVL.

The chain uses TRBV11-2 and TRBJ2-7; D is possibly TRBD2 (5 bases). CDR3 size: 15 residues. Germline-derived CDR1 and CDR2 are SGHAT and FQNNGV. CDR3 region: CESSSRERSSYEQYF. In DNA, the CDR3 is TGTGAAAGCAGCTCCCGGGAAAGAAGCTCCTACGAGCAGTACTTC.

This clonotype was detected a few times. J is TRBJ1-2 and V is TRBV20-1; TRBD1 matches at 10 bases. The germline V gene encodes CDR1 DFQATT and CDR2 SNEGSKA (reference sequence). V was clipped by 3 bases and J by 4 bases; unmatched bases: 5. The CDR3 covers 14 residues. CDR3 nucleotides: TGCAGTGCTAGGGGGACAGGGGCTTTCTATGGCTACACCTTC. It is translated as CSARGTGAFYGYTF.